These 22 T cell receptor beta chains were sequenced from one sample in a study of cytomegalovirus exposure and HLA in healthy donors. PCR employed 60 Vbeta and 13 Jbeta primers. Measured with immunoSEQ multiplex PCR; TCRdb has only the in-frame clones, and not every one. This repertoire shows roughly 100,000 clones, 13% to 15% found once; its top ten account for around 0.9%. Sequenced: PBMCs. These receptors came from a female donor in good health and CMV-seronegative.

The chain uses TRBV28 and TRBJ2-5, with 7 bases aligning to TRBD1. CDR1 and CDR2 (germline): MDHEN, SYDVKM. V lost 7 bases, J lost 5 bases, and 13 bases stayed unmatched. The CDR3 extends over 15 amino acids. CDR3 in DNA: TGTGCCAGCATCGCCGGACAGGCAGGAGTCGAGACCCAGTACTTC. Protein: CASIAGQAGVETQYF.

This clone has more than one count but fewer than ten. The CDR3 protein is CASKTTTSTDTQYF. The CDR3 region has the DNA TGTGCCAGCAAGACTACAACTAGCACAGATACGCAGTATTTT. The rearrangement links TRBV2 to TRBJ2-3; D might be TRBD2 (5 bases). CDR1 and CDR2 from the germline V gene are SNHLY and FYNNEI. This CDR3 has 14 amino acids. The V end lost 7 bases, the J end lost 0 bases, and 11 bases lay between the germline ends.

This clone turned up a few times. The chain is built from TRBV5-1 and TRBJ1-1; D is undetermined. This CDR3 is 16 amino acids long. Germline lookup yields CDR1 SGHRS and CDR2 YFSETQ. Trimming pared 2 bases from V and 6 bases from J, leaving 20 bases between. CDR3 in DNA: TGCGCCAGCAGCTTCCGGGAAATTGGTTCAGGCGCTGAAGCTTTCTTT. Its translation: CASSFREIGSGAEAFF.

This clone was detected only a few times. The chain's CDR3 is CASSLLGAGEKLFF. In DNA form, the CDR3 reads TGTGCCAGCAGCCTCCTAGGGGCAGGTGAAAAACTGTTTTTT. This chain connects TRBV7-8 to TRBJ1-4; the D gene is possibly TRBD1 (5 bases). This CDR3 region has 14 residues. Trimming stripped 5 bases from V and 7 bases from J, with 14 bases between. Germline V CDR1 and CDR2: SGHVS, FQNEAQ.

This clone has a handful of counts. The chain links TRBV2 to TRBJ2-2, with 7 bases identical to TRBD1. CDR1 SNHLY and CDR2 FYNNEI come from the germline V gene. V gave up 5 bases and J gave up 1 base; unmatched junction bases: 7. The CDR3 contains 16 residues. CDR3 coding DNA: TGTGCCAGCAGTTTACAGGGGCTAAAGAACACCGGGGAGCTGTTTTTT. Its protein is CASSLQGLKNTGELFF. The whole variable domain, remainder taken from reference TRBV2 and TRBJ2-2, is EPEVTQTPSHQVTQMGQEVILRCVPISNHLYFYWYRQILGQKVEFLVSFYNNEISEKSEIFDDQFSVERPDGSNFTLKIRSTKLEDSAMYFCASSLQGLKNTGELFFGEGSRLTVL.

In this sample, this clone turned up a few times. CDR3 loop: CAISEPGLARLETQYF. The CDR3 coding sequence is TGTGCCATCAGTGAACCGGGACTAGCACGTTTAGAGACCCAGTACTTC. The chain uses TRBV10-3 and TRBJ2-5, with 9 positions matching TRBD2. Trimming at V came to 3 bases and at J to 4 bases, leaving 9 bases not matched to a gene. The CDR3 runs to 16 residues. Per the germline V gene, CDR1 is ENHRY and CDR2 is SYGVKD.

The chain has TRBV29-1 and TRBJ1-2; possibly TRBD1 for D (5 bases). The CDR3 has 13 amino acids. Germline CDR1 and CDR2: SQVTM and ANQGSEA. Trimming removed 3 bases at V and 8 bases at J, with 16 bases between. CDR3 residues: CSVESEQGKGYTF. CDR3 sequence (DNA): TGCAGCGTTGAGTCCGAGCAGGGCAAAGGCTACACCTTC.

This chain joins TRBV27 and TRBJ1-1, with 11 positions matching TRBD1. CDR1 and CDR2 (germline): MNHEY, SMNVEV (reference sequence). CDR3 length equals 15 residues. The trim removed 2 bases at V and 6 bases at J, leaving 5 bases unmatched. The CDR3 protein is CASSLGTGGIPEAFF. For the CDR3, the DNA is TGTGCCAGCAGTTTAGGGACAGGGGGAATCCCTGAAGCTTTCTTT.

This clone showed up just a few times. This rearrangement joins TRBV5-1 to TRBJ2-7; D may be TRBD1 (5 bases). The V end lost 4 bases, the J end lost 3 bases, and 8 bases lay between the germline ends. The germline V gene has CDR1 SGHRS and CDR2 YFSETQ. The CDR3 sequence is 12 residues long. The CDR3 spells CASSTGLYEQYF. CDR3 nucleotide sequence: TGCGCCAGCAGCACAGGTCTCTACGAGCAGTACTTC.

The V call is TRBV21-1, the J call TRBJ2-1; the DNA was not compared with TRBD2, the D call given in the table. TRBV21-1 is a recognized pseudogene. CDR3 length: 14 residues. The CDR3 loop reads CASSTFLGLNEQFF. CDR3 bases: TGTGCCAGCAGCACGTTCCTGGGACTCAATGAGCAGTTCTTC.

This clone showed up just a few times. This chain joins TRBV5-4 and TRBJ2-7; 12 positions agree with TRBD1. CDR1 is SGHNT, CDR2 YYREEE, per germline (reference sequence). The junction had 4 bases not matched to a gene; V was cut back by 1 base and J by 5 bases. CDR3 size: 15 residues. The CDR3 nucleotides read TGTGCCAGCAGCTTGAGGGACAGGGGGCAAGACGAGCAGTACTTC. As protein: CASSLRDRGQDEQYF.

The CDR3 DNA is TGTGCCTGGAATGGGGACAGGGGGGGCAATGAGCAGTTCTTC. Its protein product is CAWNGDRGGNEQFF. The V gene is TRBV30, the J gene TRBJ2-1, with 11 bases aligning to TRBD1. The V and J ends lost 4 bases and 6 bases, in that order; junction bases with no gene match: 5. From germline, CDR1 is GTSNPN and CDR2 SVGIG (reference sequence). The CDR3 extends over 14 amino acids.

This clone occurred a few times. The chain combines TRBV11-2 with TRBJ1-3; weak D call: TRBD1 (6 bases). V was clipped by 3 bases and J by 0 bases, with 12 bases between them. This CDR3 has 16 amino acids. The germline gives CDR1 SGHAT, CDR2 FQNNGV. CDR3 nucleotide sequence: TGTGCCAGCAGCTTCGGGACAACCAGCTCTGGAAACACCATATATTTT. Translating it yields CASSFGTTSSGNTIYF.

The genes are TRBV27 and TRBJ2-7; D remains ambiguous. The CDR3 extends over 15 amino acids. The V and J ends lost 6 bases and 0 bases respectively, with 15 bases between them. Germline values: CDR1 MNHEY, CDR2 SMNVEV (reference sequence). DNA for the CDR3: TGTGCCAGCAGCCCCCAGGATTTAAGCTCCTACGAGCAGTACTTC. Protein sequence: CASSPQDLSSYEQYF.

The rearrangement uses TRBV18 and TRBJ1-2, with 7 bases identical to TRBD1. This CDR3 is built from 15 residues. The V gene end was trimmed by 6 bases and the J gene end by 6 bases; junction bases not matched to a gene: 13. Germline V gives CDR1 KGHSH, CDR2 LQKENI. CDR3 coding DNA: TGTGCCAGCTCCCCTGGACAGGCAAAACGGGATGGCTACACCTTC. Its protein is CASSPGQAKRDGYTF.

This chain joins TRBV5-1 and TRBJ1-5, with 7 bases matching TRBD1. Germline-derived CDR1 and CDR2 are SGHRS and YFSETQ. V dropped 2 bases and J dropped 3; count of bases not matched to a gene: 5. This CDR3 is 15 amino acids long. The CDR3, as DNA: TGCGCCAGCAGCTTCGGGACAGCGGACAATCAGCCCCAGCATTTT. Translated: CASSFGTADNQPQHF.

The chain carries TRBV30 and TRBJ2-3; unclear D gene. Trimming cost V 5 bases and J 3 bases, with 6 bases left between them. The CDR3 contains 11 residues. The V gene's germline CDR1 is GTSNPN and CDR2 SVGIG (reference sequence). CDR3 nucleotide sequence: TGTGCCTGGGAACATACAGATACGCAGTATTTT. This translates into CAWEHTDTQYF.

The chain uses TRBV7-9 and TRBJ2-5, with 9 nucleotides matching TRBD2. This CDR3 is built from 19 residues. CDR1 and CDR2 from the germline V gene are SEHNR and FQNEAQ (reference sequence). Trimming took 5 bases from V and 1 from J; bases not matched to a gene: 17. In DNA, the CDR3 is TGTGCCAGCAGCCTAATAGGCCCCGGGAGCGGGGGGCGCCAAGAGACCCAGTACTTC. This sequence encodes CASSLIGPGSGGRQETQYF.

The CDR3 loop reads CASTARDYGYTF. The CDR3 DNA sequence: TGTGCCAGTACCGCCAGGGACTATGGCTACACCTTC. This rearrangement joins TRBV19 to TRBJ1-2; a weak D match, TRBD1 (5 bases). The V gene lost 7 bases and the J gene lost 3 bases, with 9 bases spanning the gap. In germline, CDR1 is LNHDA, CDR2 SQIVND (reference sequence). The CDR3 length is 12 residues.

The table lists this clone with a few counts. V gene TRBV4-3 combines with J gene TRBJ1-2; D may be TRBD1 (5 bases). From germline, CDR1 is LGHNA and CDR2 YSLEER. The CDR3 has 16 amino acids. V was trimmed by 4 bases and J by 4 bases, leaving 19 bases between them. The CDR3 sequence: CASSLHGRGKFYGYTF. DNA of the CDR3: TGCGCCAGCAGCCTGCACGGGCGGGGGAAATTCTATGGCTACACCTTC.

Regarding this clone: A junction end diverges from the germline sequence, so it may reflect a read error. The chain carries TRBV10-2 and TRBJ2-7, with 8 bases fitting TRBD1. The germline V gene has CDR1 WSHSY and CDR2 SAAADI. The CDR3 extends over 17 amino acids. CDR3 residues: CASREEDLGQGVLEQYF. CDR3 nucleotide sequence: TGCGCCAGCAGGGAGGAGGACCTTGGACAGGGTGTGCTCGAGCAGTATTTC.

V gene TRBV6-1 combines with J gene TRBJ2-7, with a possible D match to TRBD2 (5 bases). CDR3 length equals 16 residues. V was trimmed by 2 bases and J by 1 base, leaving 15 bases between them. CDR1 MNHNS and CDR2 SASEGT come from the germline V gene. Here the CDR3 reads CASSEFRRVTSYEQYF. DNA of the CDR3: TGTGCCAGCAGTGAATTCCGGCGGGTTACATCCTACGAGCAGTACTTC.